This entry concerns a single TCR beta chain. The sample originates from a study of blood T cell repertoires in COVID-19. Across the whole study: There were acute and convalescent COVID-19 samples, and they came from the United States, Italy and Spain. Nucleic acid was either cDNA or gDNA, and it came from T cells, B-cell-depleted T cells, or PBMCs.

How the authors handled the data: Reference gene primer amplification yielded estimated nucleated cell counts. Data came from immunoSEQ multiplex PCR; TCRdb stores just in-frame clones and leaves some out. D and trimming come from the DNA, and the V and J calls and clone size come from that table. Counted here are 300,000 or so clones, about 82% occurring once; the ten biggest clones make up 1.5% to 2%. The CDR3 totals 17 residues. V was pared by 5 bases and J by 2 bases, with 19 bases between. Germline V CDR1 and CDR2: MDHEN, SYDVKM. This chain uses TRBV28 with TRBJ1-5; TRBD1 is a possible D gene (5 bases). Material for sequencing was peripheral blood. The origin of this receptor is a woman aged 45-59 years with acute or convalescent COVID-19. Written as DNA, the CDR3 is TGTGCCAGCAGTCGGACACACCGTTACTCTGGCAATCAGCCCCAGCATTTT. This translates into CASSRTHRYSGNQPQHF.